The subject of this entry is one T cell receptor (beta chain). This sample is drawn from a study of shared T cell receptors in the human thymus. This table comes from immunoSEQ multiplex PCR, and its TCRdb copy is limited to in-frame clones, with some not included. The sample shows 700,000 or so clones, approximately 85% of them seen only once. The length of the CDR3 is 17 residues. Germline assignment: CDR1 SGHTA and CDR2 FQGNSA. V was cut by 1 base and J by 5 bases, with 20 bases left in between. The data also belong to a second study, concerning human thymus T cells. That study adds: Resections from corrective heart surgery supplied the thymus tissue.

The sequence was collected from a girl less than two years old with a congenital heart defect. Sample: thymocytes. J is TRBJ1-2 and V is TRBV7-2; D may be TRBD1 (5 bases). CDR3 protein: CASSLEGTGALGYGYTF. The CDR3 region has the DNA TGTGCCAGCAGCTTAGAAGGTACAGGAGCCCTAGGTTATGGCTACACCTTC.